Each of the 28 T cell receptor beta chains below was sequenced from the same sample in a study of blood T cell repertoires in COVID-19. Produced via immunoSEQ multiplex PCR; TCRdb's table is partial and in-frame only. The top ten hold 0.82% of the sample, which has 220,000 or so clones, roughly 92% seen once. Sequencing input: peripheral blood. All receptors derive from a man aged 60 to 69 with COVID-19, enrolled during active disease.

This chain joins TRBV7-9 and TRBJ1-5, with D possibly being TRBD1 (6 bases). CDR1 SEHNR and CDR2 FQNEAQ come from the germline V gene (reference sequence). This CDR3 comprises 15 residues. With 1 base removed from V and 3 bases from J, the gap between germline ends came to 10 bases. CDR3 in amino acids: CASSLEGVSNQPQHF. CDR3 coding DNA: TGTGCCAGCAGCTTAGAGGGGGTCTCCAATCAGCCCCAGCATTTT.

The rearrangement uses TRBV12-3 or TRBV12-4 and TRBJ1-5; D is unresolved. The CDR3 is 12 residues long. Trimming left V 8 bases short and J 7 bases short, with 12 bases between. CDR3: CASSYKPQPQHF. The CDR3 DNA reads TGTGCCAGCTCATATAAGCCACAGCCCCAGCATTTT.

The CDR3 DNA reads as TGTGCCAGTAGTAGAGGGACAGGGGGCGGCTACACCTTC. It codes for CASSRGTGGGYTF. V and J are TRBV19 and TRBJ1-2; 12 bases align to TRBD1. Germline-derived CDR1 and CDR2 are LNHDA and SQIVND (reference sequence). V shed 4 bases, J shed 8 bases, and the junction held 2 bases outside the gene matches. The CDR3 has 13 amino acids. The whole variable domain, remainder taken from reference TRBV19 and TRBJ1-2, is DGGITQSPKYLFRKEGQNVTLSCEQNLNHDAMYWYRQDPGQGLRLIYYSQIVNDFQKGDIAEGYSVSREKKESFPLTVTSAQKNPTAFYLCASSRGTGGGYTFGSGTRLTVV.

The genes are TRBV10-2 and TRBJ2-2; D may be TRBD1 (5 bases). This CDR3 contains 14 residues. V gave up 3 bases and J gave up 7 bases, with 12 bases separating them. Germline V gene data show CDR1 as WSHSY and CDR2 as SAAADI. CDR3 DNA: TGCGCCAGCAGTGAAGGGTGGGGCGGCGGGGAGCTGTTTTTT. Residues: CASSEGWGGGELFF.

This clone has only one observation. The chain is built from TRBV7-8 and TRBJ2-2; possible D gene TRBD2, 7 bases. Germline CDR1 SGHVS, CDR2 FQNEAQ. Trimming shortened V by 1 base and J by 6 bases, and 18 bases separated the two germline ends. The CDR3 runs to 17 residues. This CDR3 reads CASSLGGGYPRPGELFF. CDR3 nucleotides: TGTGCCAGCAGCTTAGGGGGGGGCTACCCAAGACCCGGGGAGCTGTTTTTT.

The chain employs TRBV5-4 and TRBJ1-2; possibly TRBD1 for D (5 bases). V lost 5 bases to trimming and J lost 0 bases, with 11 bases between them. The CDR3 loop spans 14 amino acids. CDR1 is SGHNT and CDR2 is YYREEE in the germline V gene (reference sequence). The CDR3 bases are TGTGCCAGCAGAGAGCAGGGCTCTAACTATGGCTACACCTTC. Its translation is CASREQGSNYGYTF.

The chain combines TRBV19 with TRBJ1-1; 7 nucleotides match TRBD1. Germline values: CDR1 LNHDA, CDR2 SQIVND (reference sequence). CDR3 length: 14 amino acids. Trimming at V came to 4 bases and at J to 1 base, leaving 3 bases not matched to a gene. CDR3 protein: CASSTGTANTEAFF. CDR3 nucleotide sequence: TGTGCCAGTAGTACCGGGACAGCGAACACTGAAGCTTTCTTT.

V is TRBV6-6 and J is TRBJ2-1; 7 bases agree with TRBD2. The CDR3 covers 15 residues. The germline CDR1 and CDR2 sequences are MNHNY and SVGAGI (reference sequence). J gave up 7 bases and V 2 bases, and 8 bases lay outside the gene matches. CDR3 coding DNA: TGTGCCAGCAGTTACGGTGGGAGGGTGGGGAATGAGCAGTTCTTC. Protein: CASSYGGRVGNEQFF.

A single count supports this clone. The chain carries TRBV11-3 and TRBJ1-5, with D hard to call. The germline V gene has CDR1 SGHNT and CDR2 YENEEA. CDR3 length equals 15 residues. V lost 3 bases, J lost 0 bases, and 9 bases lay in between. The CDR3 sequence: CASSFLVSSNQPQHF. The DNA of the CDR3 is TGTGCCAGCAGCTTCCTCGTGAGTAGCAATCAGCCCCAGCATTTT. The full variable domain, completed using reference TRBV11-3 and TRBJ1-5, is EAGVVQSPRYKIIEKKQPVAFWCNPISGHNTLYWYLQNLGQGPELLIRYENEEAVDDSQLPKDRFSAERLKGVDSTLKIQPAELGDSAVYLCASSFLVSSNQPQHFGDGTRLSIL.

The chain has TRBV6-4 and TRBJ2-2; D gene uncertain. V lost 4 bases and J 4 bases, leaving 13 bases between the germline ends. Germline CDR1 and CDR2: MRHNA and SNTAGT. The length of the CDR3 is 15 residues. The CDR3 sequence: CASSASHSPTGELFF. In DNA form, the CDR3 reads TGTGCCAGCAGTGCTTCCCACAGCCCCACCGGGGAGCTGTTTTTT.

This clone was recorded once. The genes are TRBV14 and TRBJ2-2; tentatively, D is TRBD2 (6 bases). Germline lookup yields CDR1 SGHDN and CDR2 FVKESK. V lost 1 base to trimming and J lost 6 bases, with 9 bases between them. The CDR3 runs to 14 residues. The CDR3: CASSQGLASGELFF. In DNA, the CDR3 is TGTGCCAGCAGCCAAGGGCTAGCGTCCGGGGAGCTGTTTTTT.

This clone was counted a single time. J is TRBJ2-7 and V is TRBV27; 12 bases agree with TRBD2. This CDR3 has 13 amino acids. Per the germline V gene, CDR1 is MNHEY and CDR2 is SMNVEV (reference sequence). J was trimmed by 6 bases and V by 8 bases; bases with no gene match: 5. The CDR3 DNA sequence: TGTGCCAGCGCGCTAGCGGGAGGGGGCGAGCAGTACTTC. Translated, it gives CASALAGGGEQYF.

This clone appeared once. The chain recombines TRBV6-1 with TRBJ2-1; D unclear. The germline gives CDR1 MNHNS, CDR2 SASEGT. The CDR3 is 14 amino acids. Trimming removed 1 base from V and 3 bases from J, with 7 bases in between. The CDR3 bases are TGTGCCAGCAGTGAAGACCAGGTCTACAATGAGCAGTTCTTC. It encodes CASSEDQVYNEQFF.

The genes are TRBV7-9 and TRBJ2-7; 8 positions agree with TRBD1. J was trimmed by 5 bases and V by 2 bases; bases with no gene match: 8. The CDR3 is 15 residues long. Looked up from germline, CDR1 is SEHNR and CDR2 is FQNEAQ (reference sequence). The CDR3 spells CASSLSQGAFHEQYF. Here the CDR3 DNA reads TGTGCCAGCAGCTTAAGCCAGGGGGCGTTCCACGAGCAGTACTTC.

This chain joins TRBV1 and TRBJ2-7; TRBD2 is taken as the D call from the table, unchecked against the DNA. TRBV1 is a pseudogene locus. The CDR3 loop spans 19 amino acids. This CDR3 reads CTSSQDRGGPSGEAHEQYF. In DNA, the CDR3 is TGCACCAGCAGCCAAGATCGGGGCGGTCCGAGCGGGGAGGCCCACGAGCAGTACTTC.

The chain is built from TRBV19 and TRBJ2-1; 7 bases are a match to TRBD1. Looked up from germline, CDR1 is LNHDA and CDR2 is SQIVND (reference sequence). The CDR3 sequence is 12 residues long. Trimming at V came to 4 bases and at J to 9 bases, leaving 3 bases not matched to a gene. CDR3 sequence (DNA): TGTGCCAGTAGTAGACAGGGTACTGAGCAGTTCTTC. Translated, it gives CASSRQGTEQFF.

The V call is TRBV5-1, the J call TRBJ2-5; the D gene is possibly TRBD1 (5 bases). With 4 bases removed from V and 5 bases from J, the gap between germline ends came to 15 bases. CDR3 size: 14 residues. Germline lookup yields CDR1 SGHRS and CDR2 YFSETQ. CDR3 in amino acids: CASSPGSRSETQYF. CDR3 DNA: TGCGCCAGCAGCCCAGGGTCCAGAAGCGAGACCCAGTACTTC.

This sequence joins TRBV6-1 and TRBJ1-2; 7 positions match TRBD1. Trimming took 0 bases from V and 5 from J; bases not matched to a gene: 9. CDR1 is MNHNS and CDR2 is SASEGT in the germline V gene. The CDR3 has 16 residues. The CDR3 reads CASSEATRDSRYGYTF. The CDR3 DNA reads TGTGCCAGCAGTGAAGCGACCCGGGACAGTAGGTATGGCTACACCTTC.

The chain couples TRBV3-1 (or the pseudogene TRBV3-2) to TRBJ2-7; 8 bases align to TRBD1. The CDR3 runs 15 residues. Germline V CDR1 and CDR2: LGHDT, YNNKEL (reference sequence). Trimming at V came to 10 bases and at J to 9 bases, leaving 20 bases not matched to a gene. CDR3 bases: TGTGCCACCCAGTCGCTCGGACAGGGCTCATCGAGGCAGTACTTC. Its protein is CATQSLGQGSSRQYF.

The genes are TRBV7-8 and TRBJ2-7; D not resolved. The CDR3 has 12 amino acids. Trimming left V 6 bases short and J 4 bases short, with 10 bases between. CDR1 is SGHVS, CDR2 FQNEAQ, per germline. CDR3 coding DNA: TGTGCCAGCAGTACACCCGGGTACGAGCAGTACTTC. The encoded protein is CASSTPGYEQYF. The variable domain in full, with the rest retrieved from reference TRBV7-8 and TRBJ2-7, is GAGVSQSPRYKVAKRGQDVALRCDPISGHVSLFWYQQALGQGPEFLTYFQNEAQLDKSGLPSDRFFAERPEGSVSTLKIQRTQQEDSAVYLCASSTPGYEQYFGPGTRLTVT.

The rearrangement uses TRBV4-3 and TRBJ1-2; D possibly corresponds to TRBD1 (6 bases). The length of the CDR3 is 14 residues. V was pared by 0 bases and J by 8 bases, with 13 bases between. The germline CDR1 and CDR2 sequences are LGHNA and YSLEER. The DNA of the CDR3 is TGCGCCAGCAGCCAAGACGGTGGGGGCTCGGGCTACACCTTC. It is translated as CASSQDGGGSGYTF.

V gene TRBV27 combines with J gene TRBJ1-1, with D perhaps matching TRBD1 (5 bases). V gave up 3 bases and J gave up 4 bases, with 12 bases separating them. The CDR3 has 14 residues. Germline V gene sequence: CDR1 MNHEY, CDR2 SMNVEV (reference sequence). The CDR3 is CASSLAGRTTEAFF. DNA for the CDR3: TGTGCCAGCAGTTTGGCAGGGCGGACCACTGAAGCTTTCTTT.

CDR3: CASSAGVVGNTIYF. The CDR3 region has the DNA TGTGCCAGCAGTGCAGGGGTGGTTGGAAACACCATATATTTT. The rearrangement joins TRBV2 to TRBJ1-3; TRBD1 might be the D (6 bases). The V end lost 4 bases, the J end lost 3 bases, and 10 bases lay between the germline ends. Germline CDR1 SNHLY, CDR2 FYNNEI. CDR3 length: 14 residues.

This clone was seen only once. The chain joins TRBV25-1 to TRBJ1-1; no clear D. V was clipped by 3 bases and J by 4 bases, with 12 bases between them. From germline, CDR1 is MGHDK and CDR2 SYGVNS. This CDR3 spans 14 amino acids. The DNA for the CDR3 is TGTGCCAGCAGTGATAATACAGCCCCCACTGAAGCTTTCTTT. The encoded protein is CASSDNTAPTEAFF.

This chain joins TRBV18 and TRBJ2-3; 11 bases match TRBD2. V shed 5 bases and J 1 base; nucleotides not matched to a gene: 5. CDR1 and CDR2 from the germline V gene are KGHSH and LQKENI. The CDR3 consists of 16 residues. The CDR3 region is CASSNQTSGGTDTQYF. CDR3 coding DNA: TGTGCCAGCTCAAACCAGACTAGCGGGGGCACAGATACGCAGTATTTT.

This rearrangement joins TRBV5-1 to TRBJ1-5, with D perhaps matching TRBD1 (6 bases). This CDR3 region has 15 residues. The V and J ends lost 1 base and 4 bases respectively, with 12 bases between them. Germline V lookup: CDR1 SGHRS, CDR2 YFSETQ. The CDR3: CASSLTWGRNQPQHF. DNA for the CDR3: TGCGCCAGCAGCTTGACGTGGGGGCGGAATCAGCCCCAGCATTTT. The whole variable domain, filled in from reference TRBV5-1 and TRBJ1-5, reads KAGVTQTPRYLIKTRGQQVTLSCSPISGHRSVSWYQQTPGQGLQFLFEYFSETQRNKGNFPGRFSGRQFSNSRSEMNVSTLELGDSALYLCASSLTWGRNQPQHFGDGTRLSIL.

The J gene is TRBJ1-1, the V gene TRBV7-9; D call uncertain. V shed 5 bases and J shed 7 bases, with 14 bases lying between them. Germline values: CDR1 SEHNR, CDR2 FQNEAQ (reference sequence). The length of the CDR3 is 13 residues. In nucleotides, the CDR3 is TGTGCCAGCAGCCCCCGCGGAGGGATTGAAGCTTTCTTT. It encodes CASSPRGGIEAFF.

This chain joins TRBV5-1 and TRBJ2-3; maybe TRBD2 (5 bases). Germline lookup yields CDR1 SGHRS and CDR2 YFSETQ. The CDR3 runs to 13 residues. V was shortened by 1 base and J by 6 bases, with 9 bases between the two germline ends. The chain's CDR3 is CASSLMLADTQYF. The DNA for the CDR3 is TGCGCCAGCAGCTTGATGCTAGCCGATACGCAGTATTTT.